Presented here are 32 T cell receptor beta chains from one specimen sequenced in a study of beta chain features in type 1 diabetes. These receptors are not linked to any known antigen. The isolated RNA, all of it, was reverse transcribed, so expressed TCRB transcripts were what got sequenced. This table comes from immunoSEQ multiplex PCR, and its TCRdb copy is limited to in-frame clones, with some not included. Of about 240,000 clones listed, more than 11% are singletons. The study's findings and limits: TCRB CDR3s from Type 1 diabetes patients were moderately but significantly shorter in all four CD4+ subsets.

Sequenced: naive CD4+ T cells from blood. Receptor source: a man aged 25 to 45 with type 1 diabetes.

As DNA, the CDR3 is TGTGCCAGCAGCTCTTCGGGACAGGGCACAGATACGCAGTATTTT. Protein product: CASSSSGQGTDTQYF. V is TRBV11-1 and J is TRBJ2-3; 8 bases fit TRBD1. This CDR3 is 15 amino acids long. With V trimmed by 4 bases and J by 1 base, 4 bases remained unmatched. Germline CDR1 reads SGHAT; CDR2 reads FQDESV (reference sequence).

The V gene is TRBV5-6, the J gene TRBJ2-7; 7 bases are a match to TRBD1. The CDR3 extends over 14 amino acids. V lost 4 bases to trimming and J lost 4 bases; unmatched junction nucleotides: 8. The germline gives CDR1 SGHDT, CDR2 YYEEEE. DNA for the CDR3: TGTGCCAGCAGCCGACCGGGACAGATTTACGAGCAGTACTTC. It is translated as CASSRPGQIYEQYF. Based on the CDR3 plus reference TRBV5-6 and TRBJ2-7, the full variable domain is DAGVTQSPTHLIKTRGQQVTLRCSPKSGHDTVSWYQQALGQGPQFIFQYYEEEERQRGNFPDRFSGHQFPNYSSELNVNALLLGDSALYLCASSRPGQIYEQYFGPGTRLTVT.

This sequence joins TRBV5-1 and TRBJ2-3; the match to TRBD2 covers 7 bases. V lost 9 bases, J lost 1 base, and 8 bases stayed unmatched. CDR3 length equals 14 residues. CDR1 is SGHRS and CDR2 is YFSETQ in the germline V gene. The CDR3 sequence: CATRAGERTDTQYF. CDR3 sequence (DNA): TGCGCCACCCGGGCGGGAGAGCGCACAGATACGCAGTATTTT.

In nucleotides, the CDR3 is TGTGCCATCAGTGAGTCGCCGGGGAGGGGGAACTATGGCTACACCTTC. It codes for CAISESPGRGNYGYTF. The chain joins TRBV10-3 to TRBJ1-2; possible D gene TRBD1, 6 bases. CDR3 length equals 16 residues. Germline V gene lookup returns CDR1 ENHRY and CDR2 SYGVKD. Trimming took 0 bases from V and 2 from J, leaving 13 bases between them.

J is TRBJ2-3 and V is TRBV29-1; 10 bases are shared with TRBD1. CDR1 is SQVTM, CDR2 ANQGSEA, per germline. The CDR3 consists of 14 residues. V lost 7 bases to trimming and J lost 5 bases; unmatched junction nucleotides: 9. CDR3 sequence reads: CSASTGGRVDTQYF. In DNA, the CDR3 is TGCAGCGCCTCGACAGGGGGCAGAGTAGATACGCAGTATTTT.

The chain is built from TRBV6-6 and TRBJ2-3; 9 bases map to TRBD1. This CDR3 comprises 15 residues. Germline lookup yields CDR1 MNHNY and CDR2 SVGAGI (reference sequence). The V and J ends lost 6 bases and 3 bases, in that order; junction bases with no gene match: 7. The CDR3 reads CASSRGQGRTDTQYF. The CDR3 coding sequence is TGTGCCAGCAGCCGCGGACAGGGGAGAACAGATACGCAGTATTTT.

The V and J genes are TRBV19 and TRBJ1-2; D unresolved. From germline, CDR1 is LNHDA and CDR2 SQIVND (reference sequence). With 3 bases removed from V and 1 base from J, the gap between germline ends came to 12 bases. The CDR3 runs to 15 residues. The CDR3 nucleotides are TGTGCCAGTAGTATGAGGTCGCACCTTAACTATGGCTACACCTTC. Encoded protein: CASSMRSHLNYGYTF.

This rearrangement joins TRBV5-1 to TRBJ2-5, with 7 bases that match TRBD1. The CDR3 is made up of 15 amino acids. V lost 3 bases, J lost 5 bases, and 10 bases stayed unmatched. Germline CDR1 SGHRS, CDR2 YFSETQ. Here the CDR3 reads CASSWARGTEETQYF. In nucleotides, the CDR3 is TGCGCCAGCAGCTGGGCTAGGGGGACAGAGGAGACCCAGTACTTC.

This clone was observed a handful of times. This chain connects TRBV6-1 to TRBJ2-6, with TRBD1 identical over 7 bases. CDR1 and CDR2 (germline): MNHNS, SASEGT. The V and J ends lost 6 bases and 0 bases, in that order; junction bases with no gene match: 2. The CDR3 is made up of 15 amino acids. CDR3 nucleotides: TGTGCCAGCAGCACAGGGGTCTCTGGGGCCAACGTCCTGACTTTC. Translating it yields CASSTGVSGANVLTF.

This clone occurred a few times. The chain recombines TRBV29-1 with TRBJ2-3, with D unresolved. Germline V gene data show CDR1 as SQVTM and CDR2 as ANQGSEA. This CDR3 spans 13 amino acids. The V end was cut by 3 bases, the J end by 1 base, with 8 bases between. The CDR3 sequence: CSVDSLGTDTQYF. Written as DNA, the CDR3 is TGCAGCGTTGACAGTCTTGGCACAGATACGCAGTATTTT.

This clone was seen more than once but under ten times. The rearrangement joins TRBV5-1 to TRBJ1-2; a possible D gene is TRBD1 (6 bases). V was clipped by 0 bases and J by 4 bases, with 10 bases between them. The CDR3 totals 14 residues. The germline CDR1 and CDR2 sequences are SGHRS and YFSETQ. The CDR3 DNA reads TGCGCCAGCAGCTTGGGGGAACAGGGCTATGGCTACACCTTC. Encoded protein: CASSLGEQGYGYTF.

The V call is TRBV19, the J call TRBJ2-1; 9 bases match TRBD1. This CDR3 contains 15 residues. Per the germline V gene, CDR1 is LNHDA and CDR2 is SQIVND (reference sequence). V trimming: 4 bases; J trimming: 4 bases; junction bases outside the gene matches: 5. The CDR3 region is CASSTGQGNYNEQFF. CDR3 sequence (DNA): TGTGCCAGTAGTACGGGACAGGGAAATTACAATGAGCAGTTCTTC. Together with reference TRBV19 and TRBJ2-1, the CDR3 gives the full variable domain: DGGITQSPKYLFRKEGQNVTLSCEQNLNHDAMYWYRQDPGQGLRLIYYSQIVNDFQKGDIAEGYSVSREKKESFPLTVTSAQKNPTAFYLCASSTGQGNYNEQFFGPGTRLTVL.

This clone was observed a few times. The chain employs TRBV9 and TRBJ2-1; 13 bases are a match to TRBD2. CDR3 size: 16 residues. J gave up 6 bases and V 3 bases, and 6 bases lay outside the gene matches. The germline gives CDR1 SGDLS, CDR2 YYNGEE. The CDR3 protein is CASSATGLAGVNEQFF. CDR3 sequence (DNA): TGTGCCAGCAGCGCGACAGGACTAGCGGGAGTCAATGAGCAGTTCTTC.

J is TRBJ2-1 and V is TRBV11-2; 16 positions agree with TRBD2. The germline CDR1 and CDR2 sequences are SGHAT and FQNNGV. The CDR3 extends over 19 amino acids. V trimming: 6 bases; J trimming: 3 bases; junction bases outside the gene matches: 11. CDR3 nucleotide sequence: TGTGCCAGCAGACCTACCGGGACTAGCGGGAGGGGAAGCTACAATGAGCAGTTCTTC. Residues: CASRPTGTSGRGSYNEQFF.

This clone occurred a few times. The CDR3 loop reads CASSLMSQETQYF. Written as DNA, the CDR3 is TGTGCCAGCAGTCTCATGAGCCAAGAGACCCAGTACTTC. The genes are TRBV5-4 and TRBJ2-5; no firm D call. V was cut by 5 bases and J by 1 base, with 9 bases left in between. The CDR3 covers 13 residues. From germline, CDR1 is SGHNT and CDR2 YYREEE (reference sequence). Combining the CDR3 with reference TRBV5-4 and TRBJ2-5 gives the whole variable domain ETGVTQSPTHLIKTRGQQVTLRCSSQSGHNTVSWYQQALGQGPQFIFQYYREEENGRGNFPPRFSGLQFPNYSSELNVNALELDDSALYLCASSLMSQETQYFGPGTRLLVL.

This clone was seen more than once but under ten times. The rearrangement uses TRBV30 and TRBJ2-1; 7 positions match TRBD1. The V segment lost 3 bases and the J segment 9 bases; nucleotides outside the gene matches: 8. The CDR3 runs 13 residues. From germline, CDR1 is GTSNPN and CDR2 SVGIG (reference sequence). In nucleotides, the CDR3 is TGTGCCTGGAGACAACAGGGGACGCCTGAGCAGTTCTTC. Translating gives CAWRQQGTPEQFF.

This clone was observed a handful of times. The V and J genes are TRBV7-9 and TRBJ1-2, with 9 bases fitting TRBD1. The CDR3 runs to 13 residues. CDR1 is SEHNR, CDR2 FQNEAQ, per germline (reference sequence). The ends lost 6 bases at V and 7 bases at J; junction bases unmatched: 6. The CDR3 loop is CASRMGQGSGYTF. In DNA form, the CDR3 reads TGTGCCAGCAGAATGGGACAGGGTAGTGGCTACACCTTC.

V is TRBV2 and J is TRBJ1-4; 7 nucleotides agree with TRBD1. This CDR3 region has 18 residues. J was trimmed by 7 bases and V by 7 bases; bases with no gene match: 21. Germline CDR1 reads SNHLY; CDR2 reads FYNNEI. The CDR3 protein is CASNPDRDLVRHGEKLFF. CDR3 in DNA: TGTGCCAGCAACCCAGACAGGGACCTCGTGAGGCATGGTGAAAAACTGTTTTTT.

The chain links TRBV6-5 to TRBJ1-4, with D unresolved. The CDR3 covers 15 residues. Looked up from germline, CDR1 is MNHEY and CDR2 is SVGAGI. The ends were cut back, 4 bases at V and 0 bases at J, with 9 bases in the middle. CDR3: CASSSHEPTNEKLFF. CDR3 DNA: TGTGCCAGCAGTTCCCATGAGCCAACTAATGAAAAACTGTTTTTT.

There are a few counts of this clone. This chain connects TRBV11-2 to TRBJ2-7; D possibly corresponds to TRBD2 (6 bases). This CDR3 is 15 amino acids long. Germline assignment: CDR1 SGHAT and CDR2 FQNNGV. Trimming stripped 6 bases from V and 3 bases from J, with 18 bases between. The CDR3 is CASSHNRDGSYEQYF. The CDR3 DNA is TGTGCCAGCAGTCACAACCGGGACGGGAGCTACGAGCAGTACTTC.

CDR3 in amino acids: CASSDRLAGGSDTQYF. CDR3 nucleotides: TGTGCCAGCAGTGACCGACTAGCGGGAGGATCAGATACGCAGTATTTT. The chain uses TRBV25-1 and TRBJ2-3; 13 nucleotides align to TRBD2. Trimming took 3 bases from V and 4 from J; bases not matched to a gene: 4. Germline CDR1 is MGHDK and CDR2 is SYGVNS. This CDR3 has 16 amino acids.

J is TRBJ2-1 and V is TRBV6-6; 7 nucleotides align to TRBD2. Germline V CDR1 and CDR2: MNHNY, SVGAGI (reference sequence). J was trimmed by 5 bases and V by 6 bases; bases with no gene match: 10. This CDR3 region has 15 residues. The CDR3 DNA reads TGTGCCAGCAGCTCCAGCGGGGTAATAAACAATGAGCAGTTCTTC. It codes for CASSSSGVINNEQFF.

The chain joins TRBV13 to TRBJ1-1, with a possible D match to TRBD1 (6 bases). The germline V gene has CDR1 PRHDT and CDR2 FYEKMQ (reference sequence). The CDR3 totals 14 residues. Trimming removed 1 base at V and 3 bases at J, with 9 bases between. CDR3 amino acids: CASSLASGDTEAFF. The DNA for the CDR3 is TGTGCCAGCAGCTTAGCTTCAGGGGACACTGAAGCTTTCTTT.

CDR3 in amino acids: CASSQEGSGRIHEQYF. In DNA, the CDR3 is TGTGCCAGCAGCCAAGAGGGTAGCGGGAGGATCCACGAGCAGTACTTC. The chain is built from TRBV4-2 and TRBJ2-7; 10 bases fit TRBD2. The junction had 7 bases not matched to a gene; V was cut back by 0 bases and J by 5 bases. Germline lookup yields CDR1 LGHNA and CDR2 YNFKEQ. The CDR3 totals 16 residues.

This clone was counted between two and nine times. The CDR3: CASSPRGTGANEQFF. In DNA, the CDR3 is TGTGCCAGCAGCCCTAGAGGGACAGGGGCCAATGAGCAGTTCTTC. The V and J genes are TRBV9 and TRBJ2-1; 10 bases map to TRBD1. The CDR3 extends over 15 amino acids. The V gene end was trimmed by 4 bases and the J gene end by 6 bases; junction bases not matched to a gene: 7. Per the germline V gene, CDR1 is SGDLS and CDR2 is YYNGEE. The full variable domain, rest sourced from reference TRBV9 and TRBJ2-1, is DSGVTQTPKHLITATGQRVTLRCSPRSGDLSVYWYQQSLDQGLQFLIQYYNGEERAKGNILERFSAQQFPDLHSELNLSSLELGDSALYFCASSPRGTGANEQFFGPGTRLTVL.

This clone was seen only a few times. The J gene is TRBJ2-2, the V gene TRBV16; 9 bases line up with TRBD2. V shed 0 bases and J 6 bases; nucleotides not matched to a gene: 5. The CDR3 has 16 residues. Germline V gene lookup returns CDR1 KGHSY and CDR2 FQNENV. The CDR3 DNA reads TGTGCCAGCAGCCAATCTGTTAGGACTAGCGCCGGGGAGCTGTTTTTT. Translated, it gives CASSQSVRTSAGELFF.

This chain uses TRBV18 with TRBJ1-1; TRBD1 matches 9 bases. This CDR3 is built from 14 residues. The J segment lost 0 bases and the V segment lost 8 bases, leaving 4 bases of the junction unmatched. Germline CDR1 KGHSH, CDR2 LQKENI. The CDR3 coding sequence is TGTGCCAGCACCGGACAGGGGCTGAACACTGAAGCTTTCTTT. It specifies CASTGQGLNTEAFF.

The V gene is TRBV29-1, the J gene TRBJ1-5, with 7 bases that match TRBD1. Germline CDR1 and CDR2: SQVTM and ANQGSEA. The junction had 8 bases not matched to a gene; V was cut back by 0 bases and J by 0 bases. The CDR3 has 17 amino acids. DNA for the CDR3: TGCAGCGTTGAAGAGAGCCTTGACAGGGCTAGCAATCAGCCCCAGCATTTT. Translated, it gives CSVEESLDRASNQPQHF.

V is TRBV2 and J is TRBJ2-7; 9 bases match TRBD1. Germline CDR1 is SNHLY and CDR2 is FYNNEI. The CDR3 length is 18 residues. With 2 bases clipped from V and 1 base from J, the junction kept 12 bases outside the gene matches. CDR3 DNA: TGTGCCAGCAGTGAACTAAAGCAGCGAGGGACAGGGTCCTACGAGCAGTACTTC. It codes for CASSELKQRGTGSYEQYF.

In this sample, this clone turned up a few times. The rearrangement joins TRBV11-2 to TRBJ1-2; D is possibly TRBD1 (5 bases). CDR3 length: 16 amino acids. Trimming cost V 0 bases and J 4 bases, with 15 bases left between them. Germline lookup yields CDR1 SGHAT and CDR2 FQNNGV. The CDR3 DNA sequence: TGTGCCAGCAGCTTAGAGGGGGGAAAGGGAGGCTATGGCTACACCTTC. It yields the protein CASSLEGGKGGYGYTF. The variable domain in full, with the rest retrieved from reference TRBV11-2 and TRBJ1-2, is EAGVAQSPRYKIIEKRQSVAFWCNPISGHATLYWYQQILGQGPKLLIQFQNNGVVDDSQLPKDRFSAERLKGVDSTLKIQPAKLEDSAVYLCASSLEGGKGGYGYTFGSGTRLTVV.

This chain links TRBV18 with TRBJ2-2; 11 nucleotides line up with TRBD2. Trimming took 2 bases from V and 7 from J; bases not matched to a gene: 6. CDR1 and CDR2 from the germline V gene are KGHSH and LQKENI. The CDR3 covers 16 residues. CDR3 coding DNA: TGTGCCAGCTCACCAGGAACTAGCGGGAGCATCGGGGAGCTGTTTTTT. Protein product: CASSPGTSGSIGELFF.

The chain combines TRBV29-1 with TRBJ2-3, with a tentative D call TRBD2 (6 bases). The germline V and J ends were trimmed by 2 bases and 2 bases, with 14 bases remaining between them. Germline assignment: CDR1 SQVTM and CDR2 ANQGSEA. The CDR3 sequence is 15 residues long. In DNA form, the CDR3 reads TGCAGCGTTGAACTCTCCGGGGGACTCACAGATACGCAGTATTTT. It codes for CSVELSGGLTDTQYF.